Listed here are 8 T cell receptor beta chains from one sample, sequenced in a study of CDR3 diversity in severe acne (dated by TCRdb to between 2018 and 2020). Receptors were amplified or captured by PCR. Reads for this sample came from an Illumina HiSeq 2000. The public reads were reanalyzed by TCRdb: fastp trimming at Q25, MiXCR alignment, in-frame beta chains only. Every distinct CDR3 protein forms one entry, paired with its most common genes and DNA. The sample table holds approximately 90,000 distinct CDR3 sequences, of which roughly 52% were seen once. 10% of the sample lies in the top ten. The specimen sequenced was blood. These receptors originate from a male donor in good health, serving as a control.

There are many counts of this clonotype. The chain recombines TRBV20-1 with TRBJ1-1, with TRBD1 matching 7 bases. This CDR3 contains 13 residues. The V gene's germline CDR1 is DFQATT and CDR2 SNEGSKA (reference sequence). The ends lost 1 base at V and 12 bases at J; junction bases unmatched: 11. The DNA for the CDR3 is TGCAGTGCTAGAGGACCCGAGACAGGGAGGTCTTTCTTT. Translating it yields CSARGPETGRSFF.

CDR3 DNA sequence: TGCAGTGCTGCCGACGTAGCGGGGGGGATAAGCACAGATACGCAGTATTTT. Translating it yields CSAADVAGGISTDTQYF. The chain has TRBV20-1 and TRBJ2-3, with TRBD2 matching over 11 bases. Per germline, CDR1 DFQATT and CDR2 SNEGSKA (reference sequence). J was trimmed by 0 bases and V by 5 bases; bases with no gene match: 10. The CDR3 runs 17 residues.

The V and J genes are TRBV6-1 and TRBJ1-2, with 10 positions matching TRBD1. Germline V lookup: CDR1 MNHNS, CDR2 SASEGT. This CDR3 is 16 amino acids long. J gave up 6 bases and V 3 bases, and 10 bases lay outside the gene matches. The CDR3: CASSDGTGAAIDGYTF. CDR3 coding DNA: TGTGCCAGCAGTGATGGGACAGGGGCCGCCATTGATGGCTACACCTTC.

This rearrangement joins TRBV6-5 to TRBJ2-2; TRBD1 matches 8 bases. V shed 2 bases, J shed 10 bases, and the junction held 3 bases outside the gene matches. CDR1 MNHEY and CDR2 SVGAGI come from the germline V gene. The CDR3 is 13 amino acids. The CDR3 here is CASSYLDREELFF. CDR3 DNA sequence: TGTGCCAGCAGTTACCTGGACAGGGAGGAGCTGTTTTTT.

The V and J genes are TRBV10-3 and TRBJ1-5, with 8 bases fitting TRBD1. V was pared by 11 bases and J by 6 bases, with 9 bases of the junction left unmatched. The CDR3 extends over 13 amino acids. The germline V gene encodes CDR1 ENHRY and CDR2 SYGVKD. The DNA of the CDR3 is TGTGCCGTGAGGCAGGGGGCGGGTCAGCCCCAGCATTTT. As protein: CAVRQGAGQPQHF.

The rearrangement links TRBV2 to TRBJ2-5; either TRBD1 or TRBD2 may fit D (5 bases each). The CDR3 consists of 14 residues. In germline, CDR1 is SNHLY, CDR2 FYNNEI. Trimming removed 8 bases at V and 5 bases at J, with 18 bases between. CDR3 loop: CASSLGQSTETQYF. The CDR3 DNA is TGTGCCAGCTCACTAGGACAATCTACTGAGACCCAGTACTTC.

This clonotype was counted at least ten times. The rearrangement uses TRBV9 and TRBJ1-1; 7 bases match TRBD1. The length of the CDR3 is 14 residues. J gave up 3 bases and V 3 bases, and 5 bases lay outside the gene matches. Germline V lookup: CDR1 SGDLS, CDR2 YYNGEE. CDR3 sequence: CASSAGTADTEAFF. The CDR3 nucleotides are TGTGCCAGCAGCGCGGGGACAGCTGACACTGAAGCTTTCTTT.

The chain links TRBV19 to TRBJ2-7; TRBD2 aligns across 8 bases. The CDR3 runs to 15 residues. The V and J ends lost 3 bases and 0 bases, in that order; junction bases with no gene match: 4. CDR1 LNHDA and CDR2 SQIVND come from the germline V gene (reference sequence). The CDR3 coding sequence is TGTGCCAGTAGTATGGTAGCGGGGAGCTCCTACGAGCAGTACTTC. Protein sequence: CASSMVAGSSYEQYF.